This T cell receptor beta chain originates from a study of blood T cell repertoires in COVID-19. Looking at the study overall: Sources were T cells, B-cell-depleted T cells, or PBMCs; the material itself was cDNA or gDNA.

In assigning cohorts, the study relied on participant-reported clinical history. What the recovered Cohort 3 donors had was two negative PCRs, clearance, or symptom resolution. Per the original methods: Cell counts per sample came from amplifying reference gene primers. The data were produced by immunoSEQ multiplex PCR, yet TCRdb's version contains in-frame clones alone and is incomplete. The V and J calls and the clone size are those of that table, but D and trimming were determined from the DNA. The sample yields a few hundred thousand clones, 85% to 90% seen once. The material sequenced was PBMCs or T cells enriched from blood (not recorded which). This TCR derives from a man aged 40-49 years who had recovered from COVID-19.

The chain's CDR3 is CASRGRAGSNQPQHF. The CDR3 DNA reads as TGTGCCAGCAGGGGGAGGGCGGGAAGCAATCAGCCCCAGCATTTT. The J gene is TRBJ1-5, the V gene TRBV7-6; D is undetermined. Germline CDR1 is SGHVS and CDR2 is FNYEAQ. The CDR3 consists of 15 residues. V lost 6 bases and J 1 base, leaving 13 bases between the germline ends.